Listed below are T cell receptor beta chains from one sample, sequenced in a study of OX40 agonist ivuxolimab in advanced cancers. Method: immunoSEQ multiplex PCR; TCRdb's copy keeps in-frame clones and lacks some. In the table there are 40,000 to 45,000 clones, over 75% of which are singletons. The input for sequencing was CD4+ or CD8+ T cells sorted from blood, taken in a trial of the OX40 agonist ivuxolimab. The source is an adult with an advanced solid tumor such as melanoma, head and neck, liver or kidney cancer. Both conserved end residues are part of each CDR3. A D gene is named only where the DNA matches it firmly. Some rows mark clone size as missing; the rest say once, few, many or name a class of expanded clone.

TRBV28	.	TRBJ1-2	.	CASSLAGVRGYTF
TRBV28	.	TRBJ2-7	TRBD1	CASSSPRTGLLTYEQYF
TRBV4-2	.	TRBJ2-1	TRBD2	CASSQGSGSSYNEQFF
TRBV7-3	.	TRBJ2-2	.	CASSFTPNTGELFF
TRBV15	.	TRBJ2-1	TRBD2	CATSRDPSGGGPREQFF
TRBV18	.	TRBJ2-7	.	CASSPAGADSYF
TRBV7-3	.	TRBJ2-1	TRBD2	CASSSKADRVSSSGRLGEQFF
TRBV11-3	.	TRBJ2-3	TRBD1	CASSLDQGRQGRDTQYF
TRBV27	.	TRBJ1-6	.	CASSLEGNNSPLHF
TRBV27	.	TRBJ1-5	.	CASRPWGGNQPQHF
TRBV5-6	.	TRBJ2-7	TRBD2	CASSLSVAGGVYEQYF
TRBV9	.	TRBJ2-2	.	CASSAHTGELFF
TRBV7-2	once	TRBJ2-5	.	CASSLAVVGAETQYF
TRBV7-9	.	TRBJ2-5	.	CASSLVVETQYF
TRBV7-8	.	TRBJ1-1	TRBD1	CASSHPGRGTGLNTEAFF
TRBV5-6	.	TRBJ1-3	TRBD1	CASSFHDRAGNTIYF
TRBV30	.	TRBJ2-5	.	CAWSVESGASATFFGTQYF
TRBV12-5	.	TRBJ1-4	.	CASGLSGEKLFF
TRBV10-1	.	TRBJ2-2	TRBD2	CASSEGTSGRAFTGELFF
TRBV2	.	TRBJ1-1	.	CASKFETPAEAFF
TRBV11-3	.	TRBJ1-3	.	CASSLESSASTIYF
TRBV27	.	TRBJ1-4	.	CASLWVRREKLFF
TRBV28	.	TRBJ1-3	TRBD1	CASSPGQADRSGNTIYF
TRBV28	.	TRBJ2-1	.	CASSLKADEQFF
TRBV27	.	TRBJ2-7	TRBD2	CASGSGGESQYF
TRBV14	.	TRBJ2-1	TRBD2	CASSPQGGLAGGGQFF
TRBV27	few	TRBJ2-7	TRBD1	CASSSPAGGTYEQYF
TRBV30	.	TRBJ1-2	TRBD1	CAWTHYFIRDRNYGYTF
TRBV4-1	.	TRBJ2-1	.	CASSQVVEPRSYNEQFF
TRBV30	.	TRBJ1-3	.	CAWSVLSPIGNTIYF
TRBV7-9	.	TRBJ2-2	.	CASSSPGVRTGELFF
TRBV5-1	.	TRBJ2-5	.	CASSLGLEGETQYF
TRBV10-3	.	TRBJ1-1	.	CAISDKNTEAFF
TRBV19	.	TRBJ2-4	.	CASTGYWDAGANIQYF
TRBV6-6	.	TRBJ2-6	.	CASSFSSGANVLTF
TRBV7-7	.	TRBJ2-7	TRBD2	CASSPTSGRAFNEQYF
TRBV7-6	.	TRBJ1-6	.	CASSLVGYNSPLHF
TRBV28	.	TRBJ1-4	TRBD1	CASSLVAGGGEKLFF
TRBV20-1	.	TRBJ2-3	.	CSGGAQNTQYF
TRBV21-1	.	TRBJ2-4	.	CASSNDVRDTPNIQYF